This T cell receptor beta chain is from a study of cytomegalovirus exposure and HLA in healthy donors. On the study more broadly: Assignment to the Caucasian-associated ancestry cluster applied to 75% to 85% of the approximately 390 genotyped donors.

Regarding this clone: The antigen remains undetermined.

Primers for the PCR totalled 60 Vbeta and 13 Jbeta. Profiling relied on immunoSEQ multiplex PCR, and the TCRdb table lists in-frame clones only, not all of them. There are tens of thousands of clones in the sample; 80% occur only once, and around 4.2% lies in the top ten. CDR1 is MNHEY and CDR2 is SVGAGI in the germline V gene. The CDR3 has 13 amino acids. V was cut by 8 bases and J by 4 bases, with 14 bases left in between. General study points: Indistinguishable V segments such as TRBV6-2 and TRBV6-3 were excluded. Data from an earlier analysis indicated that most TCR beta V segments were productive either about 87% or about 30% of the time. Most TCR sequences proved rare, with some public TCRs found in many donors.

The origin of this receptor is a woman aged 25 to 39 in good health and CMV-seronegative. The chain links TRBV6-5 to TRBJ2-5; TRBD1 might be the D (5 bases). Input material: PBMCs. The chain's CDR3 is CASSGAVVETQYF. The CDR3 region has the DNA TGTGCCAGCTCTGGGGCCGTAGTAGAGACCCAGTACTTC.